This T cell receptor (beta chain) was profiled in a study of post-analysis software for immune sequencing data. This clonotype was seen only once. Its specificity is not known. Study-level points and caveats: Comparison with controls showed significantly lower normalized Chao1 diversity in multiple sclerosis patients.

The TCR beta cDNA libraries contained unique molecular identifiers. The authors obtained 400,000 to 600,000 cDNA molecules from around 1 to 9.1 million T cells. TCRdb itself ran the PCR reads through MiXCR, one entry per CDR3 protein. The table shows 600,000 to 750,000 distinct CDR3 sequences, with approximately 59% occurring only once. The clonotype was recovered from a girl aged 2-10 years with multiple sclerosis. Sequencing was done on a sample of blood.

For the CDR3, the DNA is TGTGCCAGCAGTCGGACTAGCGGGAGTTTGAATGAGCAGTTCTTC. Its translation: CASSRTSGSLNEQFF. This sequence joins TRBV2 and TRBJ2-1; the match to TRBD2 covers 13 bases. The germline CDR1 and CDR2 sequences are SNHLY and FYNNEI. V shed 5 bases and J 7 bases; nucleotides not matched to a gene: 5. CDR3 size: 15 residues.